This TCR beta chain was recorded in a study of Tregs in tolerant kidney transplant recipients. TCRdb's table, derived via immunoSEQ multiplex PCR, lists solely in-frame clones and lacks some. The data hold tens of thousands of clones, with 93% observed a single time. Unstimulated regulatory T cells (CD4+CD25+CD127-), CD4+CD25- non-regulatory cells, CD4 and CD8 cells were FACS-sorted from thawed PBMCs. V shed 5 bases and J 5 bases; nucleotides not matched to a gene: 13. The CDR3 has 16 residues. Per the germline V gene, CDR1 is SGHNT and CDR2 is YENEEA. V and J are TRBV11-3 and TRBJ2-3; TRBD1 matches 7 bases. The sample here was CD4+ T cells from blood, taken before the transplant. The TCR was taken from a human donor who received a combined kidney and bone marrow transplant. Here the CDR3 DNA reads TGTGCCAGCAGCCGCCCGGAGACAGGGTATGGAGATACGCAGTATTTT. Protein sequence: CASSRPETGYGDTQYF.